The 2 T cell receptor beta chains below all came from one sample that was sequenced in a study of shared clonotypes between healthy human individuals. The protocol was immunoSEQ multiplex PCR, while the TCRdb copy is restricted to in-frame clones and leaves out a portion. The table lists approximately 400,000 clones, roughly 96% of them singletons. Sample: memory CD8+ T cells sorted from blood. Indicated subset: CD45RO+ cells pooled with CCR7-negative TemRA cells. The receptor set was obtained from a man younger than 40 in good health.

CDR3 bases: TGTGCCAGCAGCGATAACCCTGGGGGCTACACTGAAGCTTTCTTT. Translated, it gives CASSDNPGGYTEAFF. V is TRBV7-9 and J is TRBJ1-1; weak D call: TRBD1 (6 bases). The CDR3 sequence is 15 residues long. V was shortened by 5 bases and J by 3 bases, with 16 bases between the two germline ends. CDR1 is SEHNR, CDR2 FQNEAQ, per germline (reference sequence).

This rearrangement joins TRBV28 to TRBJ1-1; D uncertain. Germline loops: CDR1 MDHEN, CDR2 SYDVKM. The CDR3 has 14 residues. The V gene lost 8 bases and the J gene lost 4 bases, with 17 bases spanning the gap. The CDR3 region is CASADPGWSTEAFF. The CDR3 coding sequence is TGTGCCAGCGCCGATCCCGGCTGGTCCACTGAAGCTTTCTTT.